The clone carrying this T cell receptor beta chain has only a few counts. The antigen is unknown. A multiplex PCR was run with 60 Vbeta primers and 13 Jbeta primers. Generated by immunoSEQ multiplex PCR, the TCRdb table keeps only in-frame clones and is missing some. The sample contains 100,000 to 150,000 clones, roughly 85% of which appear only once. This entry comes from a study of cytomegalovirus exposure and HLA in healthy donors. The V segment lost 0 bases and the J segment 4 bases; nucleotides outside the gene matches: 3. The germline gives CDR1 MNHNS, CDR2 SASEGT. CDR3 length: 16 residues. Study findings and constraints: Association of a missense DCLRE1C variant with TCR beta V- and J-gene trimming was reported in a later analysis. A few V segments could not be told apart, such as TRBV6-2 and TRBV6-3, and were left out.

Sequencing was done on a sample of PBMCs. The receptor was derived from a boy between 5 and 17 years old in good health and CMV-seronegative. The chain couples TRBV6-1 to TRBJ1-6; the match to TRBD1 covers 7 bases. CDR3 loop: CASSEAGGQYNSPLHF. The CDR3 DNA follows: TGTGCCAGCAGTGAAGCGGGGGGACAGTATAATTCACCCCTCCACTTT.